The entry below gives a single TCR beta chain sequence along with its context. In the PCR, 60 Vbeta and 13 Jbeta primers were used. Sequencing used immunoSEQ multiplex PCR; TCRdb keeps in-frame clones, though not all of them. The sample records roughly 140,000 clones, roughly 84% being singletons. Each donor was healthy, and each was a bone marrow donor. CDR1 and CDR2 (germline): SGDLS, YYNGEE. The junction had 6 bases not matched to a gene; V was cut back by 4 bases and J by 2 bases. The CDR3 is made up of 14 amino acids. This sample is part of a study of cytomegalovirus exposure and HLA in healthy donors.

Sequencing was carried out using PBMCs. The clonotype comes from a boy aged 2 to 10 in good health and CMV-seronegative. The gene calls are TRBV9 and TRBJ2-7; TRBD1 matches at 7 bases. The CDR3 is CASSPRDSTYEQYF. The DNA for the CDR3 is TGTGCCAGCAGCCCACGGGACAGTACCTACGAGCAGTACTTC.